This entry lists 20 T cell receptor beta chains sequenced from one sample in a study of OX40 agonist ivuxolimab in advanced cancers. Sequencing was performed with immunoSEQ multiplex PCR; in TCRdb, only in-frame clones are kept and a portion is missing. The sample carries around 68,000 clones, approximately 85% recorded once. The sequenced sample was CD4+ or CD8+ T cells sorted from blood, obtained in a trial of the OX40 agonist ivuxolimab. Receptors originate from an adult with an advanced solid tumor such as melanoma, head and neck, liver or kidney cancer.

The V call is TRBV4-2, the J call TRBJ1-2; TRBD1 aligns across 7 bases. In germline, CDR1 is LGHNA, CDR2 YNFKEQ. CDR3 length: 15 residues. The ends lost 4 bases at V and 2 bases at J; junction bases unmatched: 7. The CDR3 DNA reads TGTGCCAGCAGCCGAGACCCGGACAGGAACTATGGCTACACCTTC. Amino acids: CASSRDPDRNYGYTF.

The CDR3 protein is CSGSGEGGANTGELFF. The CDR3, as DNA: TGCAGCGGATCAGGCGAGGGGGGAGCGAACACCGGGGAGCTGTTTTTT. This rearrangement joins TRBV29-1 to TRBJ2-2, with D perhaps being TRBD1 or TRBD2 (6 bases each). Germline V gene sequence: CDR1 SQVTM, CDR2 ANQGSEA. V was trimmed by 7 bases and J by 0 bases, leaving 18 bases between them. This CDR3 is built from 16 residues.

This sequence joins TRBV2 and TRBJ2-2, with D possibly called TRBD1 or TRBD2 (5 bases each). The CDR3 consists of 16 residues. Trimming cost V 6 bases and J 1 base, with 15 bases left between them. Germline V CDR1 and CDR2: SNHLY, FYNNEI. This chain's CDR3 is CASRVNGGGNTGELFF. CDR3 bases: TGTGCCAGCAGGGTGAACGGTGGGGGGAACACCGGGGAGCTGTTTTTT.

The chain carries TRBV18 and TRBJ2-7; D is unclear. Per the germline V gene, CDR1 is KGHSH and CDR2 is LQKENI. V was clipped by 2 bases and J by 4 bases, with 6 bases between them. This CDR3 contains 12 residues. The chain's CDR3 is CASSPSMYEQYF. The CDR3 DNA reads as TGTGCCAGCTCACCATCCATGTACGAGCAGTACTTC.

The gene calls are TRBV18 and TRBJ1-2, with a tentative D call TRBD1 (5 bases). CDR1 and CDR2 from the germline V gene are KGHSH and LQKENI. CDR3 length equals 14 residues. The V end was cut by 4 bases, the J end by 5 bases, with 14 bases between. This CDR3 is CASSLDRDEYGYTF. In DNA form, the CDR3 reads TGTGCCAGCTCACTAGACAGAGATGAGTATGGCTACACCTTC.

The CDR3 loop reads CASSPRDRVGAFF. In nucleotides, the CDR3 is TGTGCCAGCTCACCACGAGACAGGGTTGGAGCTTTCTTT. The chain combines TRBV18 with TRBJ1-1; TRBD1 agrees at 7 bases. The germline V gene encodes CDR1 KGHSH and CDR2 LQKENI. The CDR3 is made up of 13 amino acids. The junction had 6 bases not matched to a gene; V was cut back by 1 base and J by 10 bases. Drawing the rest from reference TRBV18 and TRBJ1-1, the complete variable domain is NAGVMQNPRHLVRRRGQEARLRCSPMKGHSHVYWYRQLPEEGLKFMVYLQKENIIDESGMPKERFSAEFPKEGPSILRIQQVVRGDSAAYFCASSPRDRVGAFFGQGTRLTVV.

This rearrangement joins TRBV29-1 to TRBJ1-2; 7 bases are a match to TRBD1. The CDR3 is 14 residues long. Germline CDR1 SQVTM, CDR2 ANQGSEA. V trimming: 3 bases; J trimming: 4 bases; junction bases outside the gene matches: 8. The CDR3 bases are TGCAGCGTTGAGGGGACAGTCGATTCCTATGGCTACACCTTC. Encoded protein: CSVEGTVDSYGYTF. The variable domain in full, completed from reference TRBV29-1 and TRBJ1-2, reads SAVISQKPSRDICQRGTSLTIQCQVDSQVTMMFWYRQQPGQSLTLIATANQGSEATYESGFVIDKFPISRPNLTFSTLTVSNMSPEDSSIYLCSVEGTVDSYGYTFGSGTRLTVV.

This clone was picked up a small number of times. The chain employs TRBV11-2 and TRBJ2-4; 8 nucleotides agree with TRBD1. This CDR3 has 15 residues. CDR1 is SGHAT, CDR2 FQNNGV, per germline. The V segment lost 2 bases and the J segment 8 bases; nucleotides outside the gene matches: 8. The CDR3 sequence: CASSLRGTGSDIQYF. As DNA, the CDR3 is TGTGCCAGCAGCTTACGTGGGACAGGCTCGGACATTCAGTACTTC.

This chain joins TRBV10-3 and TRBJ2-3; 9 bases match TRBD1. The length of the CDR3 is 13 residues. CDR1 is ENHRY, CDR2 SYGVKD, per germline. Unmatched junction bases numbered 4, after V lost 8 bases and J lost 4 bases. CDR3 region: CAISGTGSDTQYF. CDR3 sequence (DNA): TGTGCCATCTCCGGGACAGGGTCAGATACGCAGTATTTT.

This chain connects TRBV5-1 to TRBJ2-3; either TRBD1 or TRBD2 may fit D (7 bases each). V gave up 4 bases and J gave up 5 bases, with 14 bases separating them. CDR1 and CDR2 from the germline V gene are SGHRS and YFSETQ. This CDR3 is built from 14 residues. The CDR3 DNA reads TGCGCCAGCAGCCCGGGGGGACAGAGAGATACGCAGTATTTT. It translates to CASSPGGQRDTQYF.

This chain connects TRBV5-6 to TRBJ2-5; 7 bases map to TRBD2. The CDR3 is 14 residues long. Germline CDR1 and CDR2: SGHDT and YYEEEE. V shed 2 bases, J shed 5 bases, and the junction held 6 bases outside the gene matches. For the CDR3, the DNA is TGTGCCAGCAGCTTCGGTGGGAGGGATGAGACCCAGTACTTC. Its translation is CASSFGGRDETQYF.

The chain combines TRBV7-9 with TRBJ2-5; D might be TRBD1 (5 bases). V was shortened by 1 base and J by 5 bases, with 17 bases between the two germline ends. CDR1 SEHNR and CDR2 FQNEAQ come from the germline V gene (reference sequence). This CDR3 comprises 16 residues. The CDR3 is CASSLDVGRGRETQYF. The CDR3 DNA reads as TGTGCCAGCAGCTTAGATGTGGGAAGGGGTCGGGAGACCCAGTACTTC. The full variable domain, rest sourced from reference TRBV7-9 and TRBJ2-5, is DTGVSQNPRHKITKRGQNVTFRCDPISEHNRLYWYRQTLGQGPEFLTYFQNEAQLEKSRLLSDRFSAERPKGSFSTLEIQRTEQGDSAMYLCASSLDVGRGRETQYFGPGTRLLVL.

The chain has TRBV7-9 and TRBJ2-5, with D perhaps matching TRBD1 or TRBD2 (6 bases each). The CDR3 sequence is 16 residues long. V lost 1 base, J lost 2 bases, and 14 bases lay in between. Germline CDR1 and CDR2: SEHNR and FQNEAQ (reference sequence). The CDR3 DNA reads TGTGCCAGCAGCTTAGAGGGGGGACCGCCACAAGAGACCCAGTACTTC. Protein product: CASSLEGGPPQETQYF.

Only one count was recorded for this clone. This chain links TRBV18 with TRBJ2-1, with 12 bases aligning to TRBD2. The CDR3 totals 19 residues. Germline-derived CDR1 and CDR2 are KGHSH and LQKENI. V was clipped by 3 bases and J by 0 bases; unmatched bases: 9. The CDR3 spells CASSPGTSGFLTSYNEQFF. The DNA for the CDR3 is TGTGCCAGCTCACCCGGGACTAGCGGGTTTCTTACCTCCTACAATGAGCAGTTCTTC. Filled out from reference TRBV18 and TRBJ2-1, the complete variable domain reads NAGVMQNPRHLVRRRGQEARLRCSPMKGHSHVYWYRQLPEEGLKFMVYLQKENIIDESGMPKERFSAEFPKEGPSILRIQQVVRGDSAAYFCASSPGTSGFLTSYNEQFFGPGTRLTVL.

The chain joins TRBV5-1 to TRBJ1-1; D is unclear. CDR3 length equals 14 residues. Germline V gene data show CDR1 as SGHRS and CDR2 as YFSETQ. The V end lost 4 bases, the J end lost 1 base, and 11 bases lay between the germline ends. The CDR3, as DNA: TGCGCCAGCAGCCCCGGGCCTCAGAACACTGAAGCTTTCTTT. This encodes CASSPGPQNTEAFF.

V is TRBV11-2 and J is TRBJ2-3; 7 bases fit TRBD1. Germline V lookup: CDR1 SGHAT, CDR2 FQNNGV. J lost 2 bases, V lost 4 bases, and 6 bases had no gene match. The CDR3 totals 15 residues. Here the CDR3 DNA reads TGTGCCAGCAGCTCGACAGGGCGTATCACAGATACGCAGTATTTT. It is translated as CASSSTGRITDTQYF.

This clone was seen more than once but under ten times. The V gene is TRBV4-1, the J gene TRBJ1-5, with D perhaps TRBD1 (6 bases). This CDR3 is 15 amino acids long. Germline V lookup: CDR1 MGHRA, CDR2 YSYEKL. V was trimmed by 4 bases and J by 5 bases, leaving 15 bases between them. The CDR3 DNA is TGCGCCAGCAGCCTACTTTCGGGGGGCGATCAGCCCCAGCATTTT. Translated: CASSLLSGGDQPQHF.

The table lists this clone with a few counts. The chain links TRBV6-5 to TRBJ2-1; D uncertain. Trimming removed 7 bases from V and 5 bases from J, with 9 bases in between. CDR3 length: 12 amino acids. The germline V gene encodes CDR1 MNHEY and CDR2 SVGAGI. The CDR3: CASKGSDNEQFF. The CDR3 region has the DNA TGTGCCAGCAAGGGATCGGACAATGAGCAGTTCTTC.

The V call is TRBV29-1, the J call TRBJ1-2; 9 nucleotides line up with TRBD1. This CDR3 contains 12 residues. CDR1 and CDR2 from the germline V gene are SQVTM and ANQGSEA. Germline trimming cut 6 bases from V and 4 bases from J; bases unmatched to any gene: 3. The CDR3: CSVGGQGYGYTF. For the CDR3, the DNA is TGCAGCGTCGGGGGACAGGGCTATGGCTACACCTTC.

The genes are TRBV5-1 and TRBJ2-2; unclear D gene. CDR3 size: 15 residues. V shed 0 bases and J shed 3 bases, with 9 bases lying between them. Germline V CDR1 and CDR2: SGHRS, YFSETQ. The CDR3: CASSLEPADTGELFF. In DNA form, the CDR3 reads TGCGCCAGCAGCTTGGAACCGGCGGACACCGGGGAGCTGTTTTTT.